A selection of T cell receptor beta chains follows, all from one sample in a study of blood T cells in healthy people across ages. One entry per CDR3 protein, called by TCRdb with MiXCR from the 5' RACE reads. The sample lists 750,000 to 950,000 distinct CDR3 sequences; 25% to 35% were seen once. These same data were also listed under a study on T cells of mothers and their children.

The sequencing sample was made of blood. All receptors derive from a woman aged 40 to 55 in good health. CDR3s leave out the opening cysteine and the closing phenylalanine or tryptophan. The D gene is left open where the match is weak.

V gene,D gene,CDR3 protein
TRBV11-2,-,ASSLDRWAGAF
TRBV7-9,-,ASSLHGEGSNYSYT
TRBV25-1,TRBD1,ASWRNTGTGGGYT
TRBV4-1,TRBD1,ASSPLSFRGTGPYGQY
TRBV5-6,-,ASSLDSWTGELF
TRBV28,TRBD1,ASRPGQGSTDTQY
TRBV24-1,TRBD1,ATSDTGQRDTQY
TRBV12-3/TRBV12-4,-,ASSPWDKDEQF
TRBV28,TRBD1,ASSSAPGTENTIY
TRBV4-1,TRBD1,ASSQGQPPDTQY
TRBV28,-,ASSPTGTEGYEQY
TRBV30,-,AGKSAYEQY
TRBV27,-,ASKGGGIDTGELF
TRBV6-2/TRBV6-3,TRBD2,ASSSPGLAGATNAYEQY